The 28 T cell receptor beta chains listed next were all sequenced from one sample in a study of tumor-infiltrating lymphocytes in primary liver carcinoma. The study co-extracted DNA and RNA from roughly 20-30 mg of unsorted bulk tissue. TCR beta cDNA was prepared out of roughly 450 ng total RNA by means of a constant-region primer. The TCR beta library was amplified through three nested multiplex PCR rounds in a modified ARM-PCR procedure. Investigators reported that the first two PCR rounds, at roughly 10 cycles each, used TRBV1-TRBV30 forward primers with a C-beta reverse primer. In TCRdb, the multiplex PCR reads were re-called with MiXCR into one record per CDR3 protein. The sample holds about 96,000 distinct CDR3 sequences, 68% seen once. The material sequenced was tumor-adjacent normal liver tissue. Source of these receptors: a man aged 40-55 years with primary liver carcinoma and hepatitis B virus infection.

Of note for this clonotype: Germline is not matched at one junction end, which may reflect a read error. J is TRBJ2-7 and V is TRBV11-2, with no clear D. The CDR3 is 13 residues long. Germline lookup yields CDR1 SGHAT and CDR2 FQNNGV. The CDR3, as DNA: TGTGCCGGCCCCAAAGAGGCGTCCTACGTGCAGTACTTC. Its translation: CAGPKEASYVQYF. The full variable domain, completed using reference TRBV11-2 and TRBJ2-7, is EAGVAQSPRYKIIEKRQSVAFWCNPISGHATLYWYQQILGQGPKLLIQFQNNGVVDDSQLPKDRFSAERLKGVDSTLKIQPAKLEDSAVYLCAGPKEASYVQYFGPGTRLTVT.

The chain couples TRBV10-2 to TRBJ2-5; 9 nucleotides line up with TRBD1. Germline assignment: CDR1 WSHSY and CDR2 SAAADI. The length of the CDR3 is 16 residues. In DNA, the CDR3 is TGCGTCAACAGTGCCCTTGTGACAGGGGGTCGGGAGACCCAGTACTTC. Its protein product is CVNSALVTGGRETQYF.

Notes on this clonotype: A much larger clone differs by one base, so this may be a read error. V and J are TRBV7-8 and TRBJ2-7; TRBD1 is a possible D gene (5 bases). Germline V gene data show CDR1 as SGHVS and CDR2 as FQNEAQ. This CDR3 has 17 residues. Here the CDR3 DNA reads TGTGCCAGCAGCTTAGCGCATCTGGGGCCCCTATCCTACGAGCACTACTTC. This gives the protein CASSLAHLGPLSYEHYF.

This clonotype turned up a few times. This may be a read error: a much more frequent sequence differs by one nucleotide. This rearrangement joins TRBV12-3 or TRBV12-4 to TRBJ2-7; 7 nucleotides align to TRBD2. The CDR3 sequence is 14 residues long. J gave up 3 bases and V 2 bases, and 4 bases lay outside the gene matches. Here the CDR3 DNA reads TGTGCCAGCAGTTTATCAGCGGGATGCTACGAGCAGTACTTC. The encoded protein is CASSLSAGCYEQYF.

The chain joins TRBV5-6 to TRBJ1-2; D might be TRBD1 (5 bases). The germline V and J ends were trimmed by 4 bases and 10 bases, with 20 bases remaining between them. The CDR3 contains 14 residues. Germline V gene lookup returns CDR1 SGHDT and CDR2 YYEEEE. The CDR3 sequence is CASSRGGANHDYTF. CDR3 bases: TGTGCCAGCAGCCGCGGGGGTGCTAACCATGACTACACCTTC.

A word on this clonotype: The junction differs from germline at one of its ends, possibly a read error. CDR3 nucleotides: TGTACCAGCAGCCCGGGACTAGCGGCGAACACCGTGGAGCTGTTTTTT. Protein product: CTSSPGLAANTVELFF. The chain employs TRBV7-8 and TRBJ2-2, with 11 bases fitting TRBD2. Looked up from germline, CDR1 is SGHVS and CDR2 is FQNEAQ. The CDR3 sequence is 16 residues long.

Remarks on this clonotype: A much larger clone lies one base from this, so it may be a read error. This sequence joins TRBV7-9 and TRBJ1-3, with unresolved D. V shed 2 bases and J shed 8 bases, with 13 bases lying between them. This CDR3 is built from 14 residues. CDR1 is SEHNR and CDR2 is FQNEAQ in the germline V gene (reference sequence). CDR3 DNA sequence: TGTGCCAGCAGCTTAATCAAGGATCGAGACACCATATATTTT. This gives the protein CASSLIKDRDTIYF.

As regards this clonotype: A much larger clone differs from this one at a single base, so this may be a read error. The J gene is TRBJ1-6, the V gene TRBV6-5; tentative D call: TRBD1 (6 bases). CDR3 length: 14 residues. V lost 7 bases and J lost 8, with 15 bases in between. The germline V gene has CDR1 MNHEY and CDR2 SVGAGI. CDR3 coding DNA: TGTGCCAGCATAACCTCCAGGGGTGATTCACCCCTCCACTTT. Its protein product is CASITSRGDSPLHF.

A remark on this clonotype: A much larger clone lies a single base off, so this may be a read error. V and J are TRBV28 and TRBJ2-1, with D possibly TRBD2 on 5 matching bases. There are 12 residues in the CDR3. The V gene's germline CDR1 is MDHEN and CDR2 SYDVKM. CDR3 DNA sequence: TGTGTCAGCAGTTCAGCGGTTTTGGCGCAGTTCTTC. Its protein product is CVSSSAVLAQFF.

The CDR3: CASSPQAGYEQFF. CDR3 DNA sequence: TGTGCCAGCAGCCCCCAGGCTGGGTATGAGCAGTTCTTC. V usage is TRBV11-2 and J usage is TRBJ2-1; D gene uncertain. The V and J ends lost 5 bases and 8 bases respectively, with 13 bases between them. The CDR3 runs to 13 residues. CDR1 is SGHAT, CDR2 FQNNGV, per germline.

Remarks on this clonotype: At one end the junction does not follow the germline gene, possibly because of a read error. V gene TRBV11-2 combines with J gene TRBJ2-5, with 8 bases identical to TRBD1. The V gene's germline CDR1 is SGHAT and CDR2 FQNNGV. The CDR3 runs 17 residues. The CDR3 nucleotides are TGTACCAGCAGCTTAGGTCGGGCGGACAGGGCACAAGAGACCCAGTACTTC. This translates into CTSSLGRADRAQETQYF.

This chain links TRBV11-2 with TRBJ2-1; 12 bases align to TRBD1. The V gene end was trimmed by 8 bases and the J gene end by 6 bases; junction bases not matched to a gene: 8. The CDR3 extends over 15 amino acids. Germline V gene sequence: CDR1 SGHAT, CDR2 FQNNGV. The chain's CDR3 is CASCSGTGGFNEQFF. The CDR3 region has the DNA TGTGCCAGCTGTTCGGGGACAGGGGGCTTCAATGAGCAGTTCTTC.

The rearrangement links TRBV11-2 to TRBJ1-2; D not resolved. Trimming removed 4 bases from V and 2 bases from J, with 14 bases in between. The CDR3 runs to 15 residues. Per the germline V gene, CDR1 is SGHAT and CDR2 is FQNNGV. CDR3 in amino acids: CASSSEATENYGYTF. CDR3 coding DNA: TGTGCCAGCAGCTCAGAGGCAACCGAAAACTATGGCTACACCTTC.

This rearrangement joins TRBV29-1 to TRBJ2-7, with TRBD2 identical over 8 bases. Germline CDR1 and CDR2: SQVTM and ANQGSEA. The CDR3 covers 14 residues. Trimming removed 2 bases from V and 8 bases from J; junction bases left unmatched: 11. CDR3 region: CSVELGLVTDKQYF. Written as DNA, the CDR3 is TGCAGCGTTGAATTGGGACTAGTGACCGACAAGCAGTACTTC.

The genes are TRBV4-1 and TRBJ2-5; a possible D gene is TRBD2 (6 bases). This CDR3 is built from 14 residues. Germline CDR1 is MGHRA and CDR2 is YSYEKL. Trimming cost V 4 bases and J 14 bases, with 23 bases left between them. The CDR3 spells CASSPRDSLIKQYF. CDR3 nucleotides: TGCGCCAGCAGCCCCCGGGACTCGCTGATTAAGCAATACTTC.

The table lists this clonotype with a count of one. Just one base apart from a much larger clone, this may be a read error. The chain carries TRBV5-4 and TRBJ2-3; D is ambiguous. The CDR3 covers 14 residues. Germline V gene data show CDR1 as SGHNT and CDR2 as YYREEE (reference sequence). This chain's CDR3 is CANSSRQGTDTQYF. The CDR3 DNA is TGTGCCAACAGCTCCAGACAAGGCACAGATACGCAGTATTTT.

With regard to this clonotype: This clone may be a read error of a much larger clone one base away. V and J are TRBV7-8 and TRBJ2-6; D is perhaps TRBD1 (5 bases). Germline V lookup: CDR1 SGHVS, CDR2 FQNEAQ. The CDR3 sequence is 15 residues long. DNA for the CDR3: TGTGCCAGCAGCTACAGCAGCTCTGGGGCCAACATCCTGACTTTC. Translated, it gives CASSYSSSGANILTF.

J is TRBJ2-1 and V is TRBV11-2; D is possibly TRBD1 or TRBD2 (6 bases each). From germline, CDR1 is SGHAT and CDR2 FQNNGV. CDR3 size: 14 residues. CDR3 DNA sequence: TGTATCAGCAGCTTTGAGGGGGGCAAGAGTGAGCAGTTCTTC. Translation: CISSFEGGKSEQFF.

The chain couples TRBV10-1 to TRBJ2-3, with a possible D match to TRBD1 (6 bases). The germline V and J ends were trimmed by 7 bases and 6 bases, with 20 bases remaining between them. The CDR3 extends over 15 amino acids. Looked up from germline, CDR1 is WNHNN and CDR2 is SYGVQD (reference sequence). Here the CDR3 DNA reads TGCGCCAGCATTGTAACCGGAACAGGGACCGATACGCAGTATTTT. Translating it yields CASIVTGTGTDTQYF.

As concerns this clonotype: One end of the junction varies from germline; a read error may be responsible. The chain couples TRBV11-2 to TRBJ2-7, with D possibly matching TRBD1 (6 bases). Germline V gives CDR1 SGHAT, CDR2 FQNNGV. CDR3 length equals 11 residues. The CDR3 protein is CASGQSYVQSF. Written as DNA, the CDR3 is TGTGCCAGCGGACAGTCCTACGTGCAGAGCTTC.

As concerns this clonotype: This may come from a read error, since a much larger clone is one base off. This sequence joins TRBV13 and TRBJ2-7, with 7 bases that match TRBD1. V trimming: 7 bases; J trimming: 6 bases; junction bases outside the gene matches: 18. This CDR3 region has 16 residues. Germline CDR1 and CDR2: PRHDT and FYEKMQ (reference sequence). The CDR3 is CASILMGAQGEFEQYF. The CDR3 DNA reads TGTGCCAGCATCTTGATGGGGGCGCAGGGGGAATTCGAGCAGTACTTC.

In the case of this clonotype: The junction departs from germline at one end; a sequencing error may be responsible. The genes are TRBV11-2 and TRBJ2-6, with TRBD1 matching over 8 bases. This CDR3 has 18 residues. Germline values: CDR1 SGHAT, CDR2 FQNNGV. The CDR3 nucleotides read TGCGCCAGCAGCCGACGGACAGGGTTTGCGTCTGGGGCCAACGTCCTGACTTTC. This encodes CASSRRTGFASGANVLTF.

The sample holds one count of this clonotype. Its ends do not fully match the called genes, so a read error is possible. The V call is TRBV11-2, the J call TRBJ2-3; 7 bases are shared with TRBD1. Germline V gene lookup returns CDR1 SGHAT and CDR2 FQNNGV. The CDR3 length is 15 residues. The CDR3 region has the DNA TGTGCCAGCAGCCAAGGAACTCCAGGGACAGATACGCGGTGTTTT. It specifies CASSQGTPGTDTRCF.

As regards this clonotype: A read error may account for a junction end that differs from germline. The chain combines TRBV11-2 with TRBJ1-5, with D hard to call. CDR3 length: 14 amino acids. Germline CDR1 is SGHAT and CDR2 is FQNNGV. The CDR3 spells CAGSAGRYPEPQHF. The CDR3 coding sequence is TGTGCCGGCAGCGCCGGACGGTATCCCGAGCCCCAGCATTTT.

This clonotype appeared many times. The chain carries TRBV12-3 or TRBV12-4 and TRBJ2-1; D ambiguous. The length of the CDR3 is 16 residues. Trimming pared 5 bases from V and 6 bases from J, leaving 20 bases between. CDR3 residues: CASSLWSLGRTNEQFF. CDR3 nucleotide sequence: TGTGCCAGCAGTCTCTGGAGCCTGGGCAGGACCAATGAGCAGTTCTTC.

V gene TRBV5-4 combines with J gene TRBJ2-7; 10 bases map to TRBD1. From germline, CDR1 is SGHNT and CDR2 YYREEE (reference sequence). The CDR3 contains 15 residues. V lost 3 bases to trimming and J lost 7 bases; unmatched junction nucleotides: 10. In DNA form, the CDR3 reads TGTGCCAGCAGCTCCTCGGGGACAGGGGCGGGGGAGCAGTACTTC. Translated, it gives CASSSSGTGAGEQYF.

For this clonotype: This may stem from a read error, because a much larger clone lies one nucleotide away. The V call is TRBV10-2, the J call TRBJ2-1, with D tentatively TRBD1 or TRBD2 (6 bases each). CDR3 size: 21 residues. Germline V gives CDR1 WSHSY, CDR2 SAAADI. The CDR3 nucleotides are TGCGCCAGCAATGAGCTTCTGGGACGGGAGAGAAGGGGGAGCTCCTACAATGAGCAGTTCTTC. Amino acids: CASNELLGRERRGSSYNEQFF.

The chain carries TRBV5-6 and TRBJ2-5, with D perhaps TRBD1 or TRBD2 (6 bases each). The CDR3 runs to 13 residues. Germline V gives CDR1 SGHDT, CDR2 YYEEEE. The ends were cut back, 2 bases at V and 4 bases at J, with 9 bases in the middle. CDR3 sequence reads: CASSLGGLETQYF. DNA for the CDR3: TGTGCCAGCAGCTTAGGGGGGCTAGAGACCCAGTACTTC. The whole variable domain, filled in from reference TRBV5-6 and TRBJ2-5, reads DAGVTQSPTHLIKTRGQQVTLRCSPKSGHDTVSWYQQALGQGPQFIFQYYEEEERQRGNFPDRFSGHQFPNYSSELNVNALLLGDSALYLCASSLGGLETQYFGPGTRLLVL.